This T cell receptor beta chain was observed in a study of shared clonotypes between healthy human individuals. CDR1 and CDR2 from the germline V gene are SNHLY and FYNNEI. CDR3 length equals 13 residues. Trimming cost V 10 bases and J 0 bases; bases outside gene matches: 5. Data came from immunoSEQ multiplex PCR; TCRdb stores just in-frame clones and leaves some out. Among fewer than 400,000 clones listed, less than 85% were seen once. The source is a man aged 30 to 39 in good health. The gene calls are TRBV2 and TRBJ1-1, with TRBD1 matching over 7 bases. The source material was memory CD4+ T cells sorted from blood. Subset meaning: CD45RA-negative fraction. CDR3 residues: CATRGDMNTEAFF. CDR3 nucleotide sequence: TGTGCCACCAGGGGGGACATGAACACTGAAGCTTTCTTT.